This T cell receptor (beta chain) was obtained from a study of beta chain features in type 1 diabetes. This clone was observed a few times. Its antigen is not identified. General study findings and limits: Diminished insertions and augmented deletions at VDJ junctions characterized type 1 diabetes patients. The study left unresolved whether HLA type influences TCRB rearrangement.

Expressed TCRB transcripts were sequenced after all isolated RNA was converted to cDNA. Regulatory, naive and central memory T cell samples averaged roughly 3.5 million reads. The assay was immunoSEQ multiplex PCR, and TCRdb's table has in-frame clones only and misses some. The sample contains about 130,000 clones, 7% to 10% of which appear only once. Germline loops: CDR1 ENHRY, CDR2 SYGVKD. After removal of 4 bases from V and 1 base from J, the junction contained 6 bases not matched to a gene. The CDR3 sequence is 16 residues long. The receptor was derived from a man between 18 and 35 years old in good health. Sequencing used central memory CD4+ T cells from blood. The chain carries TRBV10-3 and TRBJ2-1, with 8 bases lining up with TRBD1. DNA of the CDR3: TGTGCCATCAGTGGGGACAGGTACCCTTCCTACAATGAGCAGTTCTTC. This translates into CAISGDRYPSYNEQFF.